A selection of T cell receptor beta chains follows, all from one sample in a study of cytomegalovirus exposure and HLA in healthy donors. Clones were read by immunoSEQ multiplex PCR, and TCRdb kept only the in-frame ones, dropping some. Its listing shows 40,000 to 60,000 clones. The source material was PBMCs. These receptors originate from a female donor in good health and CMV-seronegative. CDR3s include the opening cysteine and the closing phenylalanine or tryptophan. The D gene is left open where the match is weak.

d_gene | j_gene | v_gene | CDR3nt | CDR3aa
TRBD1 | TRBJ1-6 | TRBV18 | TGTGCCAGCTCACAAGCAGGGGGCGATAATTCACCCCTCCACTTT | CASSQAGGDNSPLHF
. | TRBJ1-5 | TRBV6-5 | TGTGCCACCGCCCGAGGGGGTAGCAATCAGCACCAGCATTTT | CATARGGSNQHQHF
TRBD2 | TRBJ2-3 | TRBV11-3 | TGTGCCAGCACCGGGACTAGCGGCACAGATACGCAGTATTTT | CASTGTSGTDTQYF
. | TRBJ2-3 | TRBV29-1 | TGCAGCGTTGCAGGCAGGGTGGGCACAGATACGCAGTATTTT | CSVAGRVGTDTQYF
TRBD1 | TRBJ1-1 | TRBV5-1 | TGCGCCAGCAGCTTGTCCGGACAGGGGACGAGGAACACTGAAGCTTTCTTT | CASSLSGQGTRNTEAFF
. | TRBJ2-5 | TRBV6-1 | TGTGCCAGCAGTGACACGGTCGAGACCCAGTACTTC | CASSDTVETQYF
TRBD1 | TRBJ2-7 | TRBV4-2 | TGTGCCAGCAGCCAAGTGAGGCCAGGGGGAGACTACGAGCAGTACTTC | CASSQVRPGGDYEQYF
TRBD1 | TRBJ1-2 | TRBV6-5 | TGTGCCAGCAGTTACAAGACAGGGGGCGGGGGTGGCTACACCTTC | CASSYKTGGGGGYTF
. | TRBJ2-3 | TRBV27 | TGTGCCAGCAGTGTACAGGAAATCACAGATACGCAGTATTTT | CASSVQEITDTQYF
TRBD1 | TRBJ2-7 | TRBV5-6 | TGTGCCAGCAGCCTCGCCGGGACAGGGACCTACGAGCAGTACTTC | CASSLAGTGTYEQYF
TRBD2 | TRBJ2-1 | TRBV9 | TGTGCCAGCAGCGAACTAGCGGGAGGGCCCTATGAGCAGTTCTTC | CASSELAGGPYEQFF
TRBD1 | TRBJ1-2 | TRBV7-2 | TGTGCCAGCAGCTTAGTACAGGGGGCAGGTGGCTACACCTTC | CASSLVQGAGGYTF
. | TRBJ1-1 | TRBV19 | TGTGCCAGTAGCTTCAACAGTGAAGCTTTCTTT | CASSFNSEAFF
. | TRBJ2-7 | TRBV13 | TGTGCCAGCAGCGTCGGACACGGGCTCTACGAGCAGTACTTC | CASSVGHGLYEQYF
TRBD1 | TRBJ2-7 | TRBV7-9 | TGTGCCAGCAGCCGTCGGACAGGGACGCTCGAGCAGTACTTC | CASSRRTGTLEQYF
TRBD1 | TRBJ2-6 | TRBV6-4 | TGTGCCAGCATGGGGGGACAGGCCCTCGGATCCGGGGCCAACGTCCTGACTTTC | CASMGGQALGSGANVLTF
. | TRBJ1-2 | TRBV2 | TGTGCCAGCACTGGGAGCCCAGATTCTACTAATGGCTACACCTTC | CASTGSPDSTNGYTF
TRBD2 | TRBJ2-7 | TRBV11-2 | TGTGCCAGCAGCTTAGTGCCAGCGGGAAGCGCCTACGAGCAGTACTTC | CASSLVPAGSAYEQYF
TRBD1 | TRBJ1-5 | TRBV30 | TGTGCCTGGAGTGCCCTGGGGGCAGGGGGGAATCAGCCCCAGCATTTT | CAWSALGAGGNQPQHF
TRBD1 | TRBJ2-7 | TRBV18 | TGTGCCACCCGGACAGGGGCCGGGTACGAGCAGTACTTC | CATRTGAGYEQYF
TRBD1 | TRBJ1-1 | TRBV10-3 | TGTGCCACGAAGGGGGCCGGGGGCACTGAAGCTTTCTTT | CATKGAGGTEAFF
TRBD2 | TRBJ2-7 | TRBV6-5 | TGTGCCAGCAGTTATGGGCGGGGGGTCTCCTTCTACGAGCAGTACTTC | CASSYGRGVSFYEQYF
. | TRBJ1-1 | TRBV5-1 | TGCGCCAGCAGCTTACAGGGGAACACTGAAGCTTTCTTT | CASSLQGNTEAFF
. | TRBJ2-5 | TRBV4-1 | TGCGCCAGCAGCGCTGCGGGAAGAATAGAGACCCAGTACTTC | CASSAAGRIETQYF
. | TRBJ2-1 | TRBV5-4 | TGTGCCAGCAGCCTTCTGGGGGACACCCTAAGGGGGCAGTTCTTC | CASSLLGDTLRGQFF
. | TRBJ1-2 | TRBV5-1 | TGCGCCAGCAGCCCCCTGGCGGGTCACTATGGCTACACCTTC | CASSPLAGHYGYTF
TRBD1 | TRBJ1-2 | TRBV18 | TGTGCCAGCTCACAACAAAGGGACAGGCGCGACTATGGCTACACCTTC | CASSQQRDRRDYGYTF
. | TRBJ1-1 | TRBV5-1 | TGCGCCAGCAGCGAGGGGGAAATTGGGAAAGCTTTCTTT | CASSEGEIGKAFF
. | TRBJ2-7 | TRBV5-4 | TGTGCCAGCAGCCCCCCTCAGGGCGAGCAGTACTTC | CASSPPQGEQYF
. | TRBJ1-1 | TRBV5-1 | TGCGCCAGCAGCTTGGAGGGGACTGAAGCTTTCTTT | CASSLEGTEAFF
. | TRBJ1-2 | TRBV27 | TGTGCCAGCAGTTTACTTGGGGGGTATGGCTACACCTTC | CASSLLGGYGYTF
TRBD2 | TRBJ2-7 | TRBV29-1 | TGCAGCGTTGGCCGGGAGCGGGGCGAGCAGTACTTC | CSVGRERGEQYF
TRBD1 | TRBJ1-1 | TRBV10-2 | TGCGCCAGCAGTAGTCACTCACAGGGGAGCACTGAAGCTTTCTTT | CASSSHSQGSTEAFF
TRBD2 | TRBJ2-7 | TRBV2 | TGTGCCAGCGAACTAGCGGGAGGATCTAGCTCCTACGAGCAGTACTTC | CASELAGGSSSYEQYF
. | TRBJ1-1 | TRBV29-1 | TGCAGCGTCAGATCGGGGGAGAGAGCTTTCTTT | CSVRSGERAFF
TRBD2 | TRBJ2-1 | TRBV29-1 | TGCAGCGTTGGTAGCGGGGGAATAGTAAATGAGCAGTTCTTC | CSVGSGGIVNEQFF
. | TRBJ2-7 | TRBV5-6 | TGTGCCAGCAGCTTGAACCAGAACTACGAGCAGTACTTC | CASSLNQNYEQYF
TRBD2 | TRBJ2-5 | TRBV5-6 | TGTGCCAGCAGCTTTGGGGTAGCGGGGGTGGAGACCCAGTACTTC | CASSFGVAGVETQYF
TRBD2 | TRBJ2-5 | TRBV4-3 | TGCGCCAGCAGCCACGGACTAGGGGAAGAGACCCAGTACTTC | CASSHGLGEETQYF
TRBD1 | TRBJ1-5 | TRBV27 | TGTGCCAGTGGAGAAGGACAGGGAGGGCAGCCCCAGCATTTT | CASGEGQGGQPQHF
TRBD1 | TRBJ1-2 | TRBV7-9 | TGTGCCAGCAGCTTAGGGACTGACAGGGGCGTGGACTATGGCTACACCTTC | CASSLGTDRGVDYGYTF
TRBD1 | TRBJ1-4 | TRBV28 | TGTGCCAGCAGGGACAGGGGCAATGAAAAACTGTTTTTT | CASRDRGNEKLFF
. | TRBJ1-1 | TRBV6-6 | TGTGCCAGCAGTTACCTCCGGGGGTTGAACACTGAAGCTTTCTTT | CASSYLRGLNTEAFF
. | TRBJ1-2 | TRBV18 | TGTGCCAGCTCACCAGAGGTAAACTATGGCTACACCTTC | CASSPEVNYGYTF
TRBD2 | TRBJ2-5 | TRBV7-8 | TGTGCCAGCAGCCTCGGACTAGCGGGAGGGCCAGGAGAGACCCAGTACTTC | CASSLGLAGGPGETQYF
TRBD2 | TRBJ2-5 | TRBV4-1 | TGCGCCAGCAGCCAAAGGGCAGCGGGAGGGCCACGAGAGACCCAGTACTTC | CASSQRAAGGPRETQYF
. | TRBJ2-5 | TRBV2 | TGTGCCAGTGCTACTTATTACCAAGAGACCCAGTACTTC | CASATYYQETQYF
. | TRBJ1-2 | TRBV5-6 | TGTGCCAGCAGACAAGGGGCCAGAGCTAACTATGGCTACACCTTC | CASRQGARANYGYTF
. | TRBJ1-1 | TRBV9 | TGTGCCAGCAGCGTAGAGGCCAGGGAAACTGAAGCTTTCTTT | CASSVEARETEAFF
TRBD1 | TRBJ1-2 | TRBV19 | TGTGCCAGTAGCCTAGGGACAGGGGGTGTCTATGGCTACACCTTC | CASSLGTGGVYGYTF
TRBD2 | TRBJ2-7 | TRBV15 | TGTGCCACCAGCCCAAGACTAGCGGGGGGCTACGAGCAGTACTTC | CATSPRLAGGYEQYF
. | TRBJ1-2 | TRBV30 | TGTGCCTGGAGTGGGGCAGACGACCGGCGATATGGCTACACCTTC | CAWSGADDRRYGYTF
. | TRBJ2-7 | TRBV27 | TGTGCCAGCAGTAAGGGGACATTCTACGAGCAGTACTTC | CASSKGTFYEQYF
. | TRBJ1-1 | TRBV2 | TGTGCCAGCAGGGTCCTCGCGGGGGGGACCACTGAAGCTTTCTTT | CASRVLAGGTTEAFF
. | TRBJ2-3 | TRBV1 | TGCACCAGCAGCCAAGATCTTAAGGGACTAGCGGGAGAGACAGCCACAGATACGCAGTATTTT | CTSSQDLKGLAGETATDTQYF
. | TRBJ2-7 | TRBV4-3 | TGCGCCAGCAGCCAAGATCGGAACAGCTTATACGAGCAGTACTTC | CASSQDRNSLYEQYF